The next 11 T cell receptor beta chains were all read from a single sample in a study of OX40 agonist ivuxolimab in advanced cancers. Clones were sequenced by immunoSEQ multiplex PCR, and TCRdb holds only the in-frame ones, with some missing. Altogether tens of thousands of clones are present, around 90% being singletons, with the ten largest covering around 16%. The sequences come from CD4+ or CD8+ T cells sorted from blood, collected in a trial of the OX40 agonist ivuxolimab. The source of these receptors is an adult with an advanced solid tumor such as melanoma, head and neck, liver or kidney cancer.

The gene calls are TRBV5-4 and TRBJ1-1, with TRBD1 identical over 7 bases. Germline V lookup: CDR1 SGHNT, CDR2 YYREEE (reference sequence). Germline trimming cut 3 bases from V and 2 bases from J; bases unmatched to any gene: 7. This CDR3 is 15 amino acids long. The CDR3 region has the DNA TGTGCCAGCAGCTCCAGACAGGGAGTCAACACTGAAGCTTTCTTT. Translation: CASSSRQGVNTEAFF.

The chain is built from TRBV19 and TRBJ2-1, with 12 bases that match TRBD2. CDR1 and CDR2 from the germline V gene are LNHDA and SQIVND (reference sequence). This CDR3 has 18 residues. The J segment lost 4 bases and the V segment lost 5 bases, leaving 12 bases of the junction unmatched. CDR3 nucleotide sequence: TGTGCCAGTAGTCTCAGGACACTAGCGGGAGGCCAATACAATGAGCAGTTCTTC. Its translation: CASSLRTLAGGQYNEQFF.

The chain combines TRBV27 with TRBJ2-1; perhaps TRBD2 as D (6 bases). Per germline, CDR1 MNHEY and CDR2 SMNVEV (reference sequence). This CDR3 is built from 17 residues. Trimming left V 0 bases short and J 7 bases short, with 19 bases between. The CDR3 nucleotides are TGTGCCAGCAGTTTATCCCAAGCGGGCCCTACGGGGAATGAGCAGTTCTTC. It encodes CASSLSQAGPTGNEQFF.

This clone was recorded once. Sequence at one end of the junction differs from germline and may be a read error. V usage is TRBV13 and J usage is TRBJ2-3, with 7 nucleotides matching TRBD1. This CDR3 spans 15 amino acids. Looked up from germline, CDR1 is PRHDT and CDR2 is FYEKMQ (reference sequence). The CDR3 sequence: CASSLGTASTDTQYF. DNA of the CDR3: TGTGCCAGCAGCCTAGGGACAGCTAGCACAGATACGCAGTATTTT.

CDR3 amino acids: CASSVSTGASYEQYF. The CDR3 nucleotides are TGTGCCAGCAGCGTTTCGACAGGGGCATCCTACGAGCAGTACTTC. V is TRBV28 and J is TRBJ2-7; 8 nucleotides line up with TRBD1. Germline assignment: CDR1 MDHEN and CDR2 SYDVKM. This CDR3 spans 15 amino acids. The V and J ends lost 6 bases and 1 base, in that order; junction bases with no gene match: 8.

This clone was found once. The CDR3 DNA reads as TGTGCCAGCTCCCTAGCGGGAGTACCAGAGACCCAGTACTTC. This sequence encodes CASSLAGVPETQYF. This chain uses TRBV5-5 with TRBJ2-5; 10 nucleotides align to TRBD2. The CDR3 is 14 amino acids. After removal of 7 bases from V and 4 bases from J, the junction contained 7 bases not matched to a gene. CDR1 is SGHKS, CDR2 YYEKEE, per germline (reference sequence).

V and J are TRBV7-3 and TRBJ2-5; 8 positions match TRBD1. The CDR3 length is 15 residues. Trimming took 1 base from V and 5 from J; bases not matched to a gene: 6. From germline, CDR1 is SGHTA and CDR2 FQGTGA. The CDR3 loop reads CASSLRARGRETQYF. DNA for the CDR3: TGTGCCAGCAGCTTAAGGGCCAGGGGGCGGGAGACCCAGTACTTC.

This clone is termed medium-sized (0.01 to 0.1%). This chain links TRBV30 with TRBJ2-7; tentatively, D is TRBD1 (5 bases). Looked up from germline, CDR1 is GTSNPN and CDR2 is SVGIG (reference sequence). The V gene lost 0 bases and the J gene lost 5 bases, with 11 bases spanning the gap. The CDR3 consists of 13 residues. The CDR3 DNA reads as TGTGCCTGGAGTGTTAGGACAACCGACGAGCAGTACTTC. This translates into CAWSVRTTDEQYF.

The chain recombines TRBV15 with TRBJ2-4; 9 nucleotides match TRBD1. The trim removed 6 bases at V and 1 base at J, leaving 4 bases unmatched. The CDR3 runs to 15 residues. Germline CDR1 is LNHNV and CDR2 is YYDKDF (reference sequence). CDR3 bases: TGTGCCACCAGAACCGGACAGGGGGCCAAAAACATTCAGTACTTC. Amino acids: CATRTGQGAKNIQYF.

This clone is a singleton in its sample. The chain couples TRBV10-3 to TRBJ2-1, with 8 bases fitting TRBD2. The CDR3 is 15 amino acids. Germline V lookup: CDR1 ENHRY, CDR2 SYGVKD. Germline trimming cut 5 bases from V and 3 bases from J; bases unmatched to any gene: 6. Here the CDR3 DNA reads TGTGCCATCAGTCCCGAGCGGGAGATCTACAATGAGCAGTTCTTC. It translates to CAISPEREIYNEQFF.

On this clone itself: The junction differs from germline at one of its ends, possibly a read error. The rearrangement joins TRBV7-7 to TRBJ2-2; the D gene is possibly TRBD1 (5 bases). Germline CDR1 SSHAT, CDR2 FNYEAQ (reference sequence). The length of the CDR3 is 13 residues. CDR3 nucleotides: TGTGCTAGCAGCCCAGGGTCCGTCGGGGAGCTGTTTTTT. Protein: CASSPGSVGELFF.